This entry is about one T cell receptor beta chain. Its antigen is currently unknown. Germline V lookup: CDR1 SEHNR, CDR2 FQNEAQ (reference sequence). V lost 6 bases and J 11 bases, leaving 30 bases between the germline ends. The CDR3 length is 17 residues. Using immunoSEQ multiplex PCR, the repertoire was profiled, and TCRdb retains in-frame clones only, with some absent. This table has around 100,000 clones, over 85% appearing once. The data derive from a study of graft-versus-host responses after intestinal transplantation. The TCR was taken from a human donor who received an intestinal transplant. This specimen was unstimulated CD8+ T cells sorted from spleen or lymph node cells, taken before intestinal transplant. This chain connects TRBV7-9 to TRBJ2-3; the D gene is possibly TRBD2 (6 bases). CDR3 sequence (DNA): TGTGCCAGCAGAGACAGTCACCCGGGACTCTCCGTCGGGATGCAGTATTTT. Residues: CASRDSHPGLSVGMQYF.